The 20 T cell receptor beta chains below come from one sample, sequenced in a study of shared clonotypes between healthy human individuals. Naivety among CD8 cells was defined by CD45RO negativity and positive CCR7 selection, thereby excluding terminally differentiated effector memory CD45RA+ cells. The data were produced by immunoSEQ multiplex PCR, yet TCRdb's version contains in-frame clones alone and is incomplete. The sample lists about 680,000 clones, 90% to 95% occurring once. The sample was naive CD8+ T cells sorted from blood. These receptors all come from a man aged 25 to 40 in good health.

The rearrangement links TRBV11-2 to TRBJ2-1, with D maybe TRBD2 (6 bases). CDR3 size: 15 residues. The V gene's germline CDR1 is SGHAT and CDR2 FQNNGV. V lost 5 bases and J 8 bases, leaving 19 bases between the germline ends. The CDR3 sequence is CASSGTWVGFDEQFF. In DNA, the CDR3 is TGTGCCAGCAGCGGGACTTGGGTAGGGTTTGATGAGCAGTTCTTC.

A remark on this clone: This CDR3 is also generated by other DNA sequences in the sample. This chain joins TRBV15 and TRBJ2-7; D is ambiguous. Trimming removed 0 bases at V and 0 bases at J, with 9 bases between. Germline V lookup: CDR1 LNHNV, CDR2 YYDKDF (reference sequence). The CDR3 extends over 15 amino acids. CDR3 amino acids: CATSRDRSSSYEQYF. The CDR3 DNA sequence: TGTGCCACCAGCAGAGACAGGTCAAGCTCCTACGAGCAGTACTTC.

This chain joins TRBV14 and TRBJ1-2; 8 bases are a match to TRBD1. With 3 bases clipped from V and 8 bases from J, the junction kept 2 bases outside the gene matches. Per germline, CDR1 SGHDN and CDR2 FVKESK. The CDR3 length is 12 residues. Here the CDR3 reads CASSQTGAGYTF. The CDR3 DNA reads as TGTGCCAGCAGCCAGACAGGGGCCGGCTACACCTTC.

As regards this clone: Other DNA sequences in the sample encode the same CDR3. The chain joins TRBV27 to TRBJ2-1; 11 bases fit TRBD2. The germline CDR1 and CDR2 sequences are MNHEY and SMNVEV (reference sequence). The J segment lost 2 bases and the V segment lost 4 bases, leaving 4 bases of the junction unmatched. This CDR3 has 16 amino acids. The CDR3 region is CASSSRLAGPYNEQFF. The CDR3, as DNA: TGTGCCAGCAGTTCAAGACTAGCGGGGCCCTACAATGAGCAGTTCTTC.

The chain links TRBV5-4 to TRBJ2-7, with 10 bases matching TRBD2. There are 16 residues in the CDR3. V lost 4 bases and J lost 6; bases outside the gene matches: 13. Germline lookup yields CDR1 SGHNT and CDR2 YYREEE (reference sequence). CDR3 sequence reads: CASSLRSLAGVGEQYF. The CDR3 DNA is TGTGCCAGCAGCCTCCGTTCCCTAGCGGGAGTCGGCGAGCAGTACTTC.

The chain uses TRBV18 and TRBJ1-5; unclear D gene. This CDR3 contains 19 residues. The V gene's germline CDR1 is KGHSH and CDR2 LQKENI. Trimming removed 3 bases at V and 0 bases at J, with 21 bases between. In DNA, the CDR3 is TGTGCCAGCTCACCCAGGCGAAGGGATGAAATTTATAGCAATCAGCCCCAGCATTTT. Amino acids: CASSPRRRDEIYSNQPQHF.

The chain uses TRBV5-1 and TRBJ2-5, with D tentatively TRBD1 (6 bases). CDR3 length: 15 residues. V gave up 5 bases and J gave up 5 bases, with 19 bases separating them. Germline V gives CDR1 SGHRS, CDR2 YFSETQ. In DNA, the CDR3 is TGCGCCAGCAGGGATGGGGGCTTGATGTGGGAGACCCAGTACTTC. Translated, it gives CASRDGGLMWETQYF.

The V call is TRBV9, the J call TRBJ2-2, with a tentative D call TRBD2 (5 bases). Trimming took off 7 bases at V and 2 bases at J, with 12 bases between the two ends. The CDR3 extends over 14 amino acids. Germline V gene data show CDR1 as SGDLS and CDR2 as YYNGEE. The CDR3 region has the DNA TGTGCCAGCTCGGTGAGGGCAAACACCGGGGAGCTGTTTTTT. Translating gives CASSVRANTGELFF.

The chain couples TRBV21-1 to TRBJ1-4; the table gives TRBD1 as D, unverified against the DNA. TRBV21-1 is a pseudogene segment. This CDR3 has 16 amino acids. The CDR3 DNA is TGTGCCAGCATCCGACCCGACAGGGGGCAGTATGAAAAACTGTTTTTT. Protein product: CASIRPDRGQYEKLFF.

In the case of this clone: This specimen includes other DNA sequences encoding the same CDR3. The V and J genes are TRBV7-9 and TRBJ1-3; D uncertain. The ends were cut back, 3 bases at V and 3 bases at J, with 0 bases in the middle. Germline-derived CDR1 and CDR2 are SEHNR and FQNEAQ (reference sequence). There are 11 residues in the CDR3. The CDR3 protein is CASSFGNTIYF. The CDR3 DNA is TGTGCCAGCAGCTTTGGAAACACCATATATTTT.

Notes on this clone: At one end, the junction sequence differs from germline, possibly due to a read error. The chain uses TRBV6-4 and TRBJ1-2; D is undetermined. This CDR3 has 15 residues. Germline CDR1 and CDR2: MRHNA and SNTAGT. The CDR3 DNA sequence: TGTGCAAGCAGTGACACCGGGAGTCCTAACTATGGCTACACCTTC. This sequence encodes CASSDTGSPNYGYTF.

The CDR3 bases are TGTGCCAGCAGCTTTCCCGCCGGACAGGGGATGTACAATGAGCAGTTCTTC. Translation gives CASSFPAGQGMYNEQFF. This sequence joins TRBV7-9 and TRBJ2-1; 9 bases fit TRBD1. From germline, CDR1 is SEHNR and CDR2 FQNEAQ (reference sequence). The V gene end was trimmed by 3 bases and the J gene end by 4 bases; junction bases not matched to a gene: 10. This CDR3 region has 17 residues.

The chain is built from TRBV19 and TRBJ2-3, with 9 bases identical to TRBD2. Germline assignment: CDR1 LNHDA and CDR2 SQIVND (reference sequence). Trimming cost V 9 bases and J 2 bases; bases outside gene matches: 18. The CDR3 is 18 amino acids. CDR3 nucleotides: TGTGCCAGCAACCACGCCGCGGCTCTAGCGGGAAACACAGATACGCAGTATTTT. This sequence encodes CASNHAAALAGNTDTQYF.

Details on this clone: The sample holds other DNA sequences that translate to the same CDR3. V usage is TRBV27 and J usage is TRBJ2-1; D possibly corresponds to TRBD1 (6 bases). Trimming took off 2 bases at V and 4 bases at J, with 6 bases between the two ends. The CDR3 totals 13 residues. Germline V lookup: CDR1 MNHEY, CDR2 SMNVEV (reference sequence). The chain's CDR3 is CASSLGQYNEQFF. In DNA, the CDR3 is TGTGCCAGCAGTTTAGGACAGTACAATGAGCAGTTCTTC.

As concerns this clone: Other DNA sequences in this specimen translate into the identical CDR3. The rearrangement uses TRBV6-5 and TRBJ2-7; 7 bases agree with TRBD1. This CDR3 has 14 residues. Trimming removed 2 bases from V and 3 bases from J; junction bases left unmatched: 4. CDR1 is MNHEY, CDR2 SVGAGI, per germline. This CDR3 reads CASSYAGQDYEQYF. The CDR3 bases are TGTGCCAGCAGTTACGCCGGACAGGACTACGAGCAGTACTTC.

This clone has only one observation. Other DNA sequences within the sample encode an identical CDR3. Here the CDR3 DNA reads TGCGCCAGCAGTTCTACAGGGATTTACGAGCAGTACTTC. As protein: CASSSTGIYEQYF. This chain joins TRBV5-1 and TRBJ2-7; weak D call: TRBD1 (6 bases). The germline V gene has CDR1 SGHRS and CDR2 YFSETQ. This CDR3 is 13 amino acids long. The V gene lost 5 bases and the J gene lost 4 bases, with 13 bases spanning the gap.

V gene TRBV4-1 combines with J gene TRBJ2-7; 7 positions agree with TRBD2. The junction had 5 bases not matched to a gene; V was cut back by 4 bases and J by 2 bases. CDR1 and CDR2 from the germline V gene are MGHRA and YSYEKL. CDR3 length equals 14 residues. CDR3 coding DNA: TGCGCCAGCAGCCTTAGCGGGCCAACCTACGAGCAGTACTTC. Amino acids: CASSLSGPTYEQYF.

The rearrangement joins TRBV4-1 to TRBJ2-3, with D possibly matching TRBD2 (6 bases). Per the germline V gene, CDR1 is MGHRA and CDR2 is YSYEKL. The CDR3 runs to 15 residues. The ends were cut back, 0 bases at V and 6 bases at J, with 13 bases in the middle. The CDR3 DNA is TGCGCCAGCAGCCAAGAAGGAGGGCTGGACGATACGCAGTATTTT. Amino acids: CASSQEGGLDDTQYF.

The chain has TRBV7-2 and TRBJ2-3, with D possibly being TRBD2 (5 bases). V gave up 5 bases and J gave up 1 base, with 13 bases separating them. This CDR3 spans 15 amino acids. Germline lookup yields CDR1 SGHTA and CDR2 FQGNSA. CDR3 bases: TGTGCCAGCAGCCCTGCCAGCGGAGGCACAGATACGCAGTATTTT. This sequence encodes CASSPASGGTDTQYF.

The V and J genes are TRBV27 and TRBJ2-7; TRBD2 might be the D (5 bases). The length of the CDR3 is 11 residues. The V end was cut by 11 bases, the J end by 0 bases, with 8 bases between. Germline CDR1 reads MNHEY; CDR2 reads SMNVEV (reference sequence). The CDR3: CAAGISYEQYF. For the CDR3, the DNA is TGTGCCGCCGGGATCTCCTACGAGCAGTACTTC.